Below are 30 T cell receptor beta chains sequenced from a single sample in a study of T-cell reconstitution after alpha-beta-depleted transplantation in children. Unique molecular identifiers tagged the TCRbeta library. TCRdb redid the calling of the PCR reads with MiXCR, one entry per CDR3 protein. This table holds 4,000 to 5,000 distinct CDR3 sequences, less than 20% found once. The material was PBMCs, mostly from graft donor cells, obtained 180 days after TCRalphabeta/CD19-depleted stem cell transplant. These receptors were taken from a male patient aged 2 to 10 who had a stem cell transplant for acute lymphoblastic leukemia, so the T cells may come from the graft donor.

There are many counts of this clonotype. This sequence joins TRBV28 and TRBJ1-6, with D possibly matching TRBD1 (5 bases). Trimming took 9 bases from V and 9 from J, leaving 9 bases between them. The V gene's germline CDR1 is MDHEN and CDR2 SYDVKM. CDR3 length: 11 amino acids. CDR3 residues: CASGGGSPLHF. For the CDR3, the DNA is TGTGCCAGTGGGGGGGGTTCACCCCTCCACTTT.

This clonotype was recorded at least ten times. The chain couples TRBV5-1 to TRBJ2-5, with 8 positions matching TRBD2. Germline CDR1 and CDR2: SGHRS and YFSETQ. This CDR3 is built from 15 residues. V was pared by 2 bases and J by 3 bases, with 6 bases of the junction left unmatched. CDR3 residues: CASSFLAGREETQYF. The DNA of the CDR3 is TGCGCCAGCAGCTTTTTAGCGGGAAGGGAAGAGACCCAGTACTTC.

At least ten counts were recorded for this clonotype. CDR3 bases: TGTGCCAGCAGCACTTACTCCGGGACAGGTGTGGTGAAGCAGTACTTC. Translated, it gives CASSTYSGTGVVKQYF. The chain carries TRBV9 and TRBJ2-7, with 8 bases lining up with TRBD1. V lost 4 bases to trimming and J lost 8 bases; unmatched junction nucleotides: 17. CDR3 size: 16 residues. CDR1 SGDLS and CDR2 YYNGEE come from the germline V gene.

At least ten counts were recorded for this clonotype. The chain is built from TRBV20-1 and TRBJ2-3; D perhaps matches TRBD1 (5 bases). The length of the CDR3 is 16 residues. Germline V gives CDR1 DFQATT, CDR2 SNEGSKA (reference sequence). Between the trimmed V and J ends, which lost 2 bases and 0 bases, there was a span of 15 bases. This CDR3 reads CSARPHRAGSTDTQYF. CDR3 nucleotide sequence: TGCAGTGCTAGACCTCACCGGGCAGGGAGCACAGATACGCAGTATTTT.

In this sample, this clonotype turned up many times. The CDR3: CASSLYWGRGRETQYF. The DNA for the CDR3 is TGTGCCAGCAGCTTATATTGGGGCAGGGGGAGGGAGACCCAGTACTTC. The gene calls are TRBV7-9 and TRBJ2-5; D may be TRBD1 (7 bases). CDR3 size: 16 residues. V was clipped by 2 bases and J by 5 bases, with 18 bases between them. Germline-derived CDR1 and CDR2 are SEHNR and FQNEAQ (reference sequence).

The table lists this clonotype with many counts. The rearrangement links TRBV11-3 to TRBJ1-6; D is ambiguous. The CDR3 totals 15 residues. Germline CDR1 SGHNT, CDR2 YENEEA. Trimming removed 3 bases from V and 10 bases from J, with 16 bases in between. The CDR3 region is CASSFGVARESPLHF. The CDR3 region has the DNA TGTGCCAGCAGCTTCGGGGTAGCGAGGGAATCACCCCTCCACTTT. The whole variable domain, remainder taken from reference TRBV11-3 and TRBJ1-6, is EAGVVQSPRYKIIEKKQPVAFWCNPISGHNTLYWYLQNLGQGPELLIRYENEEAVDDSQLPKDRFSAERLKGVDSTLKIQPAELGDSAVYLCASSFGVARESPLHFGNGTRLTVT.

The rearrangement uses TRBV2 and TRBJ1-6, with 7 positions matching TRBD1. This CDR3 contains 16 residues. J lost 0 bases, V lost 8 bases, and 7 bases had no gene match. CDR1 is SNHLY and CDR2 is FYNNEI in the germline V gene. The CDR3 DNA follows: TGTGCCAGCGGTGGGACAGTGAGCTCCTATAATTCACCCCTCCACTTT. It is translated as CASGGTVSSYNSPLHF.

Here the CDR3 DNA reads TGTGCCAGCAGCCAAGTCCAGCCCTCCTACAATGAGCAGTTCTTC. This sequence encodes CASSQVQPSYNEQFF. The chain carries TRBV4-2 and TRBJ2-1; D uncertain. Germline assignment: CDR1 LGHNA and CDR2 YNFKEQ. With 1 base removed from V and 0 bases from J, the gap between germline ends came to 7 bases. This CDR3 is 15 amino acids long.

This chain uses TRBV7-8 with TRBJ2-2; 8 nucleotides line up with TRBD1. There are 14 residues in the CDR3. CDR1 and CDR2 (germline): SGHVS, FQNEAQ. After removal of 5 bases from V and 6 bases from J, the junction contained 5 bases not matched to a gene. As DNA, the CDR3 is TGTGCCAGCAGCCCAGGGGGCCTCGCCGGGGAGCTGTTTTTT. Its translation is CASSPGGLAGELFF.

This clonotype was recorded a few times. The chain has TRBV6-2 or TRBV6-3 and TRBJ2-1; the match to TRBD2 covers 9 bases. Looked up from germline, CDR1 is MNHEY and CDR2 is SVGEGT. The CDR3 is made up of 15 amino acids. Losses at the gene ends were 7 bases for V and 5 bases for J; bases not matched to a gene: 9. CDR3 loop: CASIGVAGVDNEQFF. The CDR3 DNA sequence: TGTGCCAGCATAGGAGTAGCGGGGGTCGACAATGAGCAGTTCTTC.

This clonotype was seen ten or more times. The chain couples TRBV7-9 to TRBJ2-3; TRBD2 matches 9 bases. CDR1 SEHNR and CDR2 FQNEAQ come from the germline V gene (reference sequence). J gave up 4 bases and V 3 bases, and 5 bases lay outside the gene matches. This CDR3 is built from 15 residues. Here the CDR3 reads CASSLSGRSPDTQYF. As DNA, the CDR3 is TGTGCCAGCAGCTTGAGCGGGAGGTCCCCAGATACGCAGTATTTT. The full variable domain, rest sourced from reference TRBV7-9 and TRBJ2-3, is DTGVSQNPRHKITKRGQNVTFRCDPISEHNRLYWYRQTLGQGPEFLTYFQNEAQLEKSRLLSDRFSAERPKGSFSTLEIQRTEQGDSAMYLCASSLSGRSPDTQYFGPGTRLTVL.

This clonotype was seen many times. The chain carries TRBV11-3 and TRBJ2-3; the match to TRBD1 covers 10 bases. In germline, CDR1 is SGHNT, CDR2 YENEEA. J lost 1 base, V lost 1 base, and 5 bases had no gene match. This CDR3 is built from 17 residues. The CDR3 DNA follows: TGTGCCAGCAGCTTAGGGTCGACAGGGGGCGGCACAGATACGCAGTATTTT. Translating gives CASSLGSTGGGTDTQYF.

This clonotype was detected many times. A read error may be the cause here, since a much bigger clone is one base away. This rearrangement joins TRBV29-1 to TRBJ2-3; 15 bases are a match to TRBD2. The germline CDR1 and CDR2 sequences are SQVTM and ANQGSEA. The CDR3 runs to 19 residues. The CDR3 coding sequence is TGCAGCGTTGAAGGGGGACTAGCGGGAGGCACCTCTTTCACAGATATGCAGTATTTT. It is translated as CSVEGGLAGGTSFTDMQYF.

This clonotype occurred many times. The J gene is TRBJ2-1, the V gene TRBV3-1, with D possibly called TRBD1 or TRBD2 (5 bases each). The length of the CDR3 is 14 residues. Trimming left V 5 bases short and J 5 bases short, with 13 bases between. The germline V gene has CDR1 LGHDT and CDR2 YNNKEL (reference sequence). The CDR3 loop reads CASSRGTPHNEQFF. DNA for the CDR3: TGTGCCAGCAGCAGAGGGACCCCCCACAATGAGCAGTTCTTC.

In nucleotides, the CDR3 is TGTGCCAGTAGGGACTTCCTCAACTATGGCTACACCTTC. The encoded protein is CASRDFLNYGYTF. This chain joins TRBV19 and TRBJ1-2; D unresolved. Trimming shortened V by 6 bases and J by 2 bases, and 10 bases separated the two germline ends. The CDR3 is 13 residues long. CDR1 and CDR2 (germline): LNHDA, SQIVND (reference sequence).

The CDR3 protein is CASSSGLRDRTYNEQFF. The CDR3 nucleotides read TGCGCCAGCAGCTCAGGACTCAGGGACAGGACTTACAATGAGCAGTTCTTC. The chain combines TRBV5-1 with TRBJ2-1; 8 bases align to TRBD1. J gave up 4 bases and V 3 bases, and 12 bases lay outside the gene matches. The V gene's germline CDR1 is SGHRS and CDR2 YFSETQ. The CDR3 sequence is 17 residues long.

This sequence joins TRBV28 and TRBJ1-6, with D tentatively TRBD1 (6 bases). Trimming took 4 bases from V and 6 from J, leaving 13 bases between them. Germline V CDR1 and CDR2: MDHEN, SYDVKM. The CDR3 length is 15 residues. CDR3 nucleotide sequence: TGTGCCAGCAGTTCTCCTCTAGGGGGTAATTCACCCCTCCACTTT. Translated, it gives CASSSPLGGNSPLHF.

Points on this clonotype: This may stem from a read error, because a much larger clone lies one nucleotide away. The V gene is TRBV30, the J gene TRBJ1-2; the D gene is possibly TRBD1 (5 bases). Germline values: CDR1 GTSNPN, CDR2 SVGIG (reference sequence). The CDR3 loop spans 13 amino acids. The V end lost 4 bases, the J end lost 3 bases, and 12 bases lay between the germline ends. The CDR3 region is CAWNGQGDYGYTF. CDR3 coding DNA: TGTGCCTGGAATGGTCAGGGAGACTATGGCTACACCTTC.

This clonotype was recorded many times. The chain is built from TRBV12-3 or TRBV12-4 and TRBJ2-1; TRBD1 matches 9 bases. This CDR3 comprises 15 residues. Trimming took 7 bases from V and 9 from J; bases not matched to a gene: 13. This chain's CDR3 is CASTLQTGGKGEQFF. The CDR3 DNA is TGTGCCAGCACTCTCCAGACAGGGGGGAAGGGTGAGCAGTTCTTC.

In its sample, this clonotype was seen many times. The chain recombines TRBV28 with TRBJ2-6; 9 nucleotides agree with TRBD1. Germline CDR1 is MDHEN and CDR2 is SYDVKM. CDR3 length: 19 amino acids. After removal of 4 bases from V and 1 base from J, the junction contained 11 bases not matched to a gene. The CDR3 sequence is CASSWKQGAIGSGANVLTF. The CDR3 bases are TGTGCCAGCAGTTGGAAACAGGGGGCTATAGGTTCTGGGGCCAACGTCCTGACTTTC.

In this sample, this clonotype turned up many times. The chain carries TRBV20-1 and TRBJ2-2, with D possibly being TRBD1 (9 bases). Looked up from germline, CDR1 is DFQATT and CDR2 is SNEGSKA (reference sequence). Trimming shortened V by 5 bases and J by 4 bases, and 17 bases separated the two germline ends. CDR3 size: 15 residues. The CDR3 DNA reads TGCAGTGCTCGGGAGGGACAGGGTCGCACCGGGGAGCTGTTTTTT. Translated, it gives CSAREGQGRTGELFF.

By sample fraction, this clonotype is medium-sized. The genes are TRBV3-1 and TRBJ2-7, with TRBD2 matching 8 bases. CDR1 is LGHDT and CDR2 is YNNKEL in the germline V gene (reference sequence). This CDR3 region has 15 residues. With 4 bases clipped from V and 2 bases from J, the junction kept 7 bases outside the gene matches. The CDR3: CASSPVAGNAYEQYF. The CDR3 nucleotides are TGTGCCAGCAGCCCGGTAGCGGGAAATGCCTACGAGCAGTACTTC.

This clonotype was seen many times. J is TRBJ2-5 and V is TRBV12-3 or TRBV12-4; D might be TRBD2 (6 bases). The CDR3 is 13 amino acids. The V and J ends lost 7 bases and 4 bases respectively, with 13 bases between them. The chain's CDR3 is CASTQTSPETQYF. CDR3 nucleotides: TGTGCCAGCACTCAGACTAGTCCAGAGACCCAGTACTTC.

CDR3 bases: TGTGCCACCAGTGATGTCGGGACAGGGGAAGAGACCCAGTACTTC. This sequence encodes CATSDVGTGEETQYF. The rearrangement uses TRBV24-1 and TRBJ2-5; TRBD1 matches at 10 bases. V was clipped by 3 bases and J by 3 bases; unmatched bases: 3. Germline V gene sequence: CDR1 KGHDR, CDR2 SFDVKD. This CDR3 region has 15 residues.

As for this clonotype: A junction end diverges from the germline sequence, so it may reflect a read error. This chain connects TRBV5-1 to TRBJ2-3; D call uncertain. Per germline, CDR1 SGHRS and CDR2 YFSETQ. This CDR3 spans 16 amino acids. CDR3 loop: CARGPLETDLTDTQYF. The CDR3 DNA is TGCGCCAGAGGCCCCCTGGAAACGGACCTCACAGACACGCAGTATTTT.

The chain links TRBV2 to TRBJ2-2; 7 nucleotides line up with TRBD1. Per germline, CDR1 SNHLY and CDR2 FYNNEI. Losses at the gene ends were 8 bases for V and 1 base for J; bases not matched to a gene: 10. This CDR3 spans 16 amino acids. CDR3 loop: CASWEIGTENTGELFF. The DNA for the CDR3 is TGTGCCAGCTGGGAAATCGGGACAGAGAACACCGGGGAGCTGTTTTTT. Supplemented by reference TRBV2 and TRBJ2-2, the full variable domain reads EPEVTQTPSHQVTQMGQEVILRCVPISNHLYFYWYRQILGQKVEFLVSFYNNEISEKSEIFDDQFSVERPDGSNFTLKIRSTKLEDSAMYFCASWEIGTENTGELFFGEGSRLTVL.

This clonotype came up many times. V and J are TRBV10-3 and TRBJ1-1, with D uncertain. V was clipped by 1 base and J by 0 bases, with 12 bases between them. CDR1 is ENHRY and CDR2 is SYGVKD in the germline V gene. The CDR3 runs 16 residues. The CDR3 loop is CAISEWSDEMNTEAFF. The CDR3 DNA reads TGTGCCATCAGTGAGTGGTCAGATGAAATGAACACTGAAGCTTTCTTT.

This clonotype occurred many times. This sequence joins TRBV6-2 or TRBV6-3 and TRBJ2-5, with D unclear. V lost 6 bases and J lost 1, with 9 bases in between. There are 13 residues in the CDR3. Germline CDR1 and CDR2: MNHEY and SVGEGT. The CDR3 loop is CASRGPVQETQYF. Here the CDR3 DNA reads TGTGCCAGCAGGGGCCCGGTCCAAGAGACCCAGTACTTC.

By frequency in the sample, this clonotype is medium-sized. The chain uses TRBV24-1 and TRBJ2-3; TRBD2 aligns across 10 bases. Germline V gene data show CDR1 as KGHDR and CDR2 as SFDVKD. CDR3 size: 16 residues. The V segment lost 0 bases and the J segment 3 bases; nucleotides outside the gene matches: 2. As DNA, the CDR3 is TGTGCCACCAGTGATTTGCAGGGACTAGCGACAGATACGCAGTATTTT. Translation gives CATSDLQGLATDTQYF.

This clonotype was counted at least ten times. The chain couples TRBV12-3 or TRBV12-4 to TRBJ1-2; D remains ambiguous. The CDR3 loop spans 13 amino acids. Trimming removed 6 bases from V and 5 bases from J, with 13 bases in between. CDR3 sequence: CASSPLQRYGYTF. In DNA, the CDR3 is TGTGCCAGCAGCCCTTTGCAGAGATATGGCTACACCTTC.